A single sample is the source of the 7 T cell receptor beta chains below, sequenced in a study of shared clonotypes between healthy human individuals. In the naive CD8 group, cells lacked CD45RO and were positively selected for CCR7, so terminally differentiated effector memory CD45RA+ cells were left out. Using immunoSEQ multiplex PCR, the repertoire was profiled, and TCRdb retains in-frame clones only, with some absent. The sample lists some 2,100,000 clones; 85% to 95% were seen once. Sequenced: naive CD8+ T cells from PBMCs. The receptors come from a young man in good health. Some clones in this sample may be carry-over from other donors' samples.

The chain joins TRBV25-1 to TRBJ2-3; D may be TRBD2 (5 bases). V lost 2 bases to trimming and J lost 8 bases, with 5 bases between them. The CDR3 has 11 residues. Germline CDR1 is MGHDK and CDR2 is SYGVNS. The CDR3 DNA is TGTGCCAGCAGTGAAGGAGGTACGCAGTATTTT. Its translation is CASSEGGTQYF.

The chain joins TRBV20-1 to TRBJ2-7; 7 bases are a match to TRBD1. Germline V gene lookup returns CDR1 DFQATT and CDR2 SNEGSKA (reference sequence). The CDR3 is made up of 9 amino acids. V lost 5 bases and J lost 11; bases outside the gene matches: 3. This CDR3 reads CSAGQDKYF. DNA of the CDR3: TGCAGTGCTGGACAGGATAAGTACTTC.

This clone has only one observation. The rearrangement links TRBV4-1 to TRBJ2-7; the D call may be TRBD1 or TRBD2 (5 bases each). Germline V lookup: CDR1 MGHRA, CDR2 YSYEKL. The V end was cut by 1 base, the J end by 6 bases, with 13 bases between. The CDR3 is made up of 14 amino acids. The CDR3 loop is CASSQVSGTGEQYF. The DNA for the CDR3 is TGCGCCAGCAGCCAAGTATCAGGGACGGGCGAGCAGTACTTC.

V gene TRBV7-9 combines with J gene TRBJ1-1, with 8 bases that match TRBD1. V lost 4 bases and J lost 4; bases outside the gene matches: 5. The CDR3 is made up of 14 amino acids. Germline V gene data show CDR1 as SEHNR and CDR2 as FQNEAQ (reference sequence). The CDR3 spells CASSYNRGSTEAFF. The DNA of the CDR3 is TGTGCCAGCAGCTATAACAGGGGGAGCACTGAAGCTTTCTTT.

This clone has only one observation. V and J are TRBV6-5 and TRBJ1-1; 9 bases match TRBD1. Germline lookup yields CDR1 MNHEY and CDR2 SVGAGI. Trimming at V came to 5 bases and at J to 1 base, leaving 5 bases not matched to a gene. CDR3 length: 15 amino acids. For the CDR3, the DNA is TGTGCCAGCAGTCCCCGACAGGGGGGGAACACTGAAGCTTTCTTT. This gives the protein CASSPRQGGNTEAFF.

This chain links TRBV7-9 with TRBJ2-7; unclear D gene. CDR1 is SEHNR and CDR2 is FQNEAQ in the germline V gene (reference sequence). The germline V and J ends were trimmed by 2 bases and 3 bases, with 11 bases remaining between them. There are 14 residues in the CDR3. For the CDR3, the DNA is TGTGCCAGCAGCTTACTAGAGAGCAACTACGAGCAGTACTTC. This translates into CASSLLESNYEQYF.

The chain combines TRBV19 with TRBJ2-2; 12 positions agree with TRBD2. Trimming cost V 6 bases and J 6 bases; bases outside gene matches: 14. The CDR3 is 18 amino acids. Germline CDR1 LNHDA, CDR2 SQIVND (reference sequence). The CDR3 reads CASSHPEPSGRAAGELFF. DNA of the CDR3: TGTGCCAGTAGCCATCCCGAGCCTAGCGGGAGGGCCGCCGGGGAGCTGTTTTTT.